This entry describes one T cell receptor (beta chain). Its antigen is as yet unknown. These data originate in a study of cytomegalovirus exposure and HLA in healthy donors. Study information: The study placed less than 90% of its approximately 360 genotyped donors in the Caucasian-associated ancestry cluster. The study's findings and limits: Segments of the TCR beta V type were, in most cases, productive about 87% or about 30% of the time in an earlier analysis. The likely explanation for a cluster of highly shared sequence variants was sequencing artifact. When analyzed later, the rates of TCR association showed variation by HLA locus, with DRB1 the most and HLA-C the fewest.

V lost 3 bases, J lost 6 bases, and 12 bases stayed unmatched. CDR3 length equals 17 residues. Germline lookup yields CDR1 MGHDK and CDR2 SYGVNS. PCR involved 60 Vbeta and 13 Jbeta primers. Profiled with immunoSEQ multiplex PCR; TCRdb holds only in-frame clones, not every one. The table records about 130,000 clones, approximately 84% of them present only once. This rearrangement joins TRBV25-1 to TRBJ1-5, with TRBD1 matching 9 bases. The receptor's source is a woman between 35 and 50 years old in good health and CMV-seronegative. Sequences were obtained from PBMCs. The CDR3 region has the DNA TGTGCCAGCAGTGAGGCTACCGGGACAGGGTATGGTCAGCCCCAGCATTTT. Its protein product is CASSEATGTGYGQPQHF.